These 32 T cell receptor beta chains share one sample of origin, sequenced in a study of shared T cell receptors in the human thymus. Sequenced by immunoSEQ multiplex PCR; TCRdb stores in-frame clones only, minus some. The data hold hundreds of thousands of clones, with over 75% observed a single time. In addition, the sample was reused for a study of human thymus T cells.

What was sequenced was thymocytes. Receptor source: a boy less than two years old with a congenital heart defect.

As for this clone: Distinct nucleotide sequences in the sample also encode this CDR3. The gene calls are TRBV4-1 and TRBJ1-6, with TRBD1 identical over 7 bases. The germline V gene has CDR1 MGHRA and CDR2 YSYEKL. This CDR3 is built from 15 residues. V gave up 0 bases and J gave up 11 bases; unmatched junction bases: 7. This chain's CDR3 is CASSQDNRGRTPLHF. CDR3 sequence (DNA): TGCGCCAGCAGCCAAGATAACAGGGGAAGGACACCCCTCCACTTT.

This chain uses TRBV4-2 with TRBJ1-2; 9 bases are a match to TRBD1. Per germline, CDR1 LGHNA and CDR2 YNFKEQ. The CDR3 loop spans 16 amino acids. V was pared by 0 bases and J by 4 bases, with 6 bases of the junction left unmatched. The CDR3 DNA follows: TGTGCCAGCAGCCAAGACCTGGAGACAGGGGGCTATGGCTACACCTTC. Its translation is CASSQDLETGGYGYTF.

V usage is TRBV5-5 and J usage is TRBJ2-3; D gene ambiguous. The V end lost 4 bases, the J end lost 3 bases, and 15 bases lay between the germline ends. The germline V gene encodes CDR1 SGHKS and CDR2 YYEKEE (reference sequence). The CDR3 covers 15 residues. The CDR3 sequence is CASSIHRGWTDTQYF. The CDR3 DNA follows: TGTGCCAGCAGCATTCATCGAGGATGGACAGATACGCAGTATTTT.

The CDR3 reads CASSGTLKRPTEAFF. The DNA of the CDR3 is TGTGCCAGCAGTGGGACACTTAAGAGACCCACTGAAGCTTTCTTT. V usage is TRBV25-1 and J usage is TRBJ1-1, with D perhaps TRBD1 (5 bases). CDR3 size: 15 residues. V gave up 4 bases and J gave up 4 bases, with 16 bases separating them. In germline, CDR1 is MGHDK, CDR2 SYGVNS.

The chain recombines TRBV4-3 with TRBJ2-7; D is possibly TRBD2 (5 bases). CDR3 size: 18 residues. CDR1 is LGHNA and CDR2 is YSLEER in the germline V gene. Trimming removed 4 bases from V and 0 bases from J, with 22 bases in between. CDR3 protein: CASSPQPWPGTSSYEQYF. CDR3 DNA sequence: TGCGCCAGCAGCCCTCAACCTTGGCCGGGAACGAGCTCCTACGAGCAGTACTTC.

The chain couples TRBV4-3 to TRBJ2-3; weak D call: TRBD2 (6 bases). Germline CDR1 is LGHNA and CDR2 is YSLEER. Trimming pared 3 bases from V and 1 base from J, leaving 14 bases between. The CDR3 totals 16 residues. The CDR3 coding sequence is TGCGCCAGCAGCCAGTGGGGACCGGGAGGCACAGATACGCAGTATTTT. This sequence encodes CASSQWGPGGTDTQYF.

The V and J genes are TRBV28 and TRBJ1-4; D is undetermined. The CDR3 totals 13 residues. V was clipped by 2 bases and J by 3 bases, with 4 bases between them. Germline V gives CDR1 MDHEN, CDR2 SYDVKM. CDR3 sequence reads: CASSLPSNEKLFF. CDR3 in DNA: TGTGCCAGCAGTTTACCGTCTAATGAAAAACTGTTTTTT.

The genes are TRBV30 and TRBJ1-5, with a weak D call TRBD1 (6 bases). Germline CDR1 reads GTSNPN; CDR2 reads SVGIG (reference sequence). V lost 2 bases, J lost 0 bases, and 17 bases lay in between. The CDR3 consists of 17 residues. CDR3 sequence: CAWSPSQGPHSNQPQHF. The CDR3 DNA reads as TGTGCCTGGAGTCCATCGCAGGGGCCCCATAGCAATCAGCCCCAGCATTTT.

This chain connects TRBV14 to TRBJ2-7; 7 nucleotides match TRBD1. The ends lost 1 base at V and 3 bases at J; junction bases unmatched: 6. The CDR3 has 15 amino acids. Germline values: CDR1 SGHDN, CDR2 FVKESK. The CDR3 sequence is CASSQGDSGDYEQYF. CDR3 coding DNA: TGTGCCAGCAGCCAAGGGGACAGTGGGGACTACGAGCAGTACTTC.

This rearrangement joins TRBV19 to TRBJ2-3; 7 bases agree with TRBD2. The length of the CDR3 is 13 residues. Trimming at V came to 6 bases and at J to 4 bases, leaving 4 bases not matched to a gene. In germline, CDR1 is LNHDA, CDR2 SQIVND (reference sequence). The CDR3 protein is CASSLGGSDTQYF. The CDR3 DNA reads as TGTGCCAGTAGCTTGGGGGGGTCAGATACGCAGTATTTT. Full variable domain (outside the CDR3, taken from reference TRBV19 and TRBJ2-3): DGGITQSPKYLFRKEGQNVTLSCEQNLNHDAMYWYRQDPGQGLRLIYYSQIVNDFQKGDIAEGYSVSREKKESFPLTVTSAQKNPTAFYLCASSLGGSDTQYFGPGTRLTVL.

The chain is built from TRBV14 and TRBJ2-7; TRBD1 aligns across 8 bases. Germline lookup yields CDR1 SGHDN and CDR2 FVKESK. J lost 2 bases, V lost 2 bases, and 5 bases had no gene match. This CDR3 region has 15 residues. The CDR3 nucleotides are TGTGCCAGCAGCCAAAGACAGGGGCCAACCTACGAGCAGTACTTC. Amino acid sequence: CASSQRQGPTYEQYF.

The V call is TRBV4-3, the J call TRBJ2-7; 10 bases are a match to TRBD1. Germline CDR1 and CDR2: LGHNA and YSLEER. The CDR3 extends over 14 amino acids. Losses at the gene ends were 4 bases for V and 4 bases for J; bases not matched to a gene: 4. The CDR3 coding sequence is TGCGCCAGCAGCCGACGACAGGGGGCGTACGAGCAGTACTTC. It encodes CASSRRQGAYEQYF.

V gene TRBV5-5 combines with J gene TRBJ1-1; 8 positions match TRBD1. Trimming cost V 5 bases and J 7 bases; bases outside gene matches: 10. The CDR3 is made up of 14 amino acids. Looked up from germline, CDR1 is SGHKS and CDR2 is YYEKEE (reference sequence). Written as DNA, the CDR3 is TGTGCCAGCAGTTTGAAACGGACAGGGATTGAAGCTTTCTTT. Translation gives CASSLKRTGIEAFF.

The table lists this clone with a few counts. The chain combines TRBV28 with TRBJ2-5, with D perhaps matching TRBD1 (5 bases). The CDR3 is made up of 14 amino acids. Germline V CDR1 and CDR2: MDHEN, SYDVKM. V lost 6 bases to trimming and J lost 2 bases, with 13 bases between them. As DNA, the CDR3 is TGTGCCAGCAGCCCACCGACAGAACAAGAGACCCAGTACTTC. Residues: CASSPPTEQETQYF.

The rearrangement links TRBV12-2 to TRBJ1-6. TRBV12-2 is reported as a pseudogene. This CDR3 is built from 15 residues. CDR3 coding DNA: TGTGCAAGTCGACCACCCCGCTCCTATAATTCCCCCCTCCACTTT. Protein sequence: CASRPPRSYNSPLHF.

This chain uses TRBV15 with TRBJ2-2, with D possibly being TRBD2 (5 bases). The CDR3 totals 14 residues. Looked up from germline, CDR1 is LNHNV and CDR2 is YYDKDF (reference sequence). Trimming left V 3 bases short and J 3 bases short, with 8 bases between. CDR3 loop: CATSSVGDTGELFF. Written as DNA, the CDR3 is TGTGCCACCAGCAGTGTGGGAGACACCGGGGAGCTGTTTTTT.

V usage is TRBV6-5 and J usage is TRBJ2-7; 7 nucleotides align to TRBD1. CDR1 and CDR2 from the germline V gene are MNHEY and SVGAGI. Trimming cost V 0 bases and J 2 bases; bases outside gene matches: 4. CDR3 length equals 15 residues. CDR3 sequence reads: CASSYSSQGAYEQYF. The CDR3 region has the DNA TGTGCCAGCAGTTACTCGAGCCAGGGGGCCTACGAGCAGTACTTC.

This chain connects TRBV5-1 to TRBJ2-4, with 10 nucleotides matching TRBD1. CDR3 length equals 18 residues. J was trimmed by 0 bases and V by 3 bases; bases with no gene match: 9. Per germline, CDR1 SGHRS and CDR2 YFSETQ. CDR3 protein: CASSSDGTGEVAKNIQYF. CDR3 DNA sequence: TGCGCCAGCAGCTCGGACGGGACAGGGGAAGTAGCCAAAAACATTCAGTACTTC.

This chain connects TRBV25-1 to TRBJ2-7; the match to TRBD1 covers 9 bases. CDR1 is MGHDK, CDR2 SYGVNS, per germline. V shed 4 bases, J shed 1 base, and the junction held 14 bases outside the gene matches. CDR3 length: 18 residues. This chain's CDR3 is CASSALRQRGQGSYEQYF. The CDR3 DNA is TGTGCCAGCAGTGCCCTCCGCCAACGCGGACAGGGGTCCTACGAGCAGTACTTC.

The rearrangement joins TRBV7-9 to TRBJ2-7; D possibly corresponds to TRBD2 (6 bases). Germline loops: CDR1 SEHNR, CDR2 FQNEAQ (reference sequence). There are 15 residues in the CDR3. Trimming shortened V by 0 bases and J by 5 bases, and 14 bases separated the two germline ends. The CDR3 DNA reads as TGTGCCAGCAGCTTAGCCCAGGAGGGAGTCCACGAGCAGTACTTC. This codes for CASSLAQEGVHEQYF. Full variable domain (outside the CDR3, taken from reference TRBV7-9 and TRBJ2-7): DTGVSQNPRHKITKRGQNVTFRCDPISEHNRLYWYRQTLGQGPEFLTYFQNEAQLEKSRLLSDRFSAERPKGSFSTLEIQRTEQGDSAMYLCASSLAQEGVHEQYFGPGTRLTVT.

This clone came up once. CDR3 sequence (DNA): TGTGCCAGCAGTAGCCGACAGGGGAAATTACAAGAGACCCAGTACTTC. Its protein product is CASSSRQGKLQETQYF. J is TRBJ2-5 and V is TRBV28; 8 bases match TRBD1. J gave up 2 bases and V 5 bases, and 10 bases lay outside the gene matches. CDR1 and CDR2 from the germline V gene are MDHEN and SYDVKM. The CDR3 covers 16 residues.

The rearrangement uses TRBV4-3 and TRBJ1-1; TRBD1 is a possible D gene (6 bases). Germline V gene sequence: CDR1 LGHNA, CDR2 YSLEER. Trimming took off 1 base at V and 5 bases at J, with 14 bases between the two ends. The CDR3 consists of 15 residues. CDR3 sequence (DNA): TGCGCCAGCAGCCAAGGTGCACAGGGTGGAACTGAAGCTTTCTTT. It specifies CASSQGAQGGTEAFF.

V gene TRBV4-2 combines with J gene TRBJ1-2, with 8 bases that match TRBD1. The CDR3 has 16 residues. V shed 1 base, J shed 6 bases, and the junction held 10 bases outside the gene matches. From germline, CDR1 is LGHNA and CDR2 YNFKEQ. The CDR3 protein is CASSQAGTGKGDGYTF. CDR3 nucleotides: TGTGCCAGCAGCCAAGCCGGGACAGGAAAAGGGGATGGCTACACCTTC.

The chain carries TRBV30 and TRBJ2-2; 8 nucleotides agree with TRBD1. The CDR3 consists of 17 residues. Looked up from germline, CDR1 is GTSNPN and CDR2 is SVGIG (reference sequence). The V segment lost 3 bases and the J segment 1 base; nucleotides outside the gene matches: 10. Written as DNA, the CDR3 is TGTGCCTGGAGGGTCGCGGCAGGGGGCGGGAACACCGGGGAGCTGTTTTTT. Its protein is CAWRVAAGGGNTGELFF.

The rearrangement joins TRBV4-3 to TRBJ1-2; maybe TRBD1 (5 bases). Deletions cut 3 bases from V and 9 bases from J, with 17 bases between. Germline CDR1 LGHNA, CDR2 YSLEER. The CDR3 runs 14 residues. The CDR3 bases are TGCGCCAGCAGCCACGAATCAGGGAATAGGAGCTACACCTTC. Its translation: CASSHESGNRSYTF.

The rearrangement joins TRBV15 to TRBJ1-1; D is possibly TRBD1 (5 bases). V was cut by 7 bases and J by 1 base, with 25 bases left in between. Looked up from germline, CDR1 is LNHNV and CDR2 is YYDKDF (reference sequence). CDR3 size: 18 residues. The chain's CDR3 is CATNTHGGDPNSNTEAFF. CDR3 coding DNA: TGTGCCACCAACACGCACGGGGGGGACCCTAACTCGAACACTGAAGCTTTCTTT.

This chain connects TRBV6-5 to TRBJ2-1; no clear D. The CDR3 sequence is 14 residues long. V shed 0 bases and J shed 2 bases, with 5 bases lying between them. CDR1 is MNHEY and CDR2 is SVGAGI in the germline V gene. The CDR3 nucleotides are TGTGCCAGCAGTTACTCACAACCCTACAATGAGCAGTTCTTC. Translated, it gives CASSYSQPYNEQFF.

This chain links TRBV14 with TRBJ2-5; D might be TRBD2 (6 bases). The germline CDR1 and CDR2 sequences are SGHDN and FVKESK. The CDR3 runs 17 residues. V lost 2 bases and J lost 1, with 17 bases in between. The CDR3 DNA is TGTGCCAGCAGCCAATGGGGTGCGGAGGGGACCCAAGAGACCCAGTACTTC. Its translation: CASSQWGAEGTQETQYF.

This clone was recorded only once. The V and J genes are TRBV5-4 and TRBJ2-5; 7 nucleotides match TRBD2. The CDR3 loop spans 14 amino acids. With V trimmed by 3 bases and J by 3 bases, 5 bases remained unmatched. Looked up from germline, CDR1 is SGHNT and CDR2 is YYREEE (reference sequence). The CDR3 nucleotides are TGTGCCAGCAGCTGTTTGGGAGGGAAAGAGACCCAGTACTTC. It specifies CASSCLGGKETQYF.

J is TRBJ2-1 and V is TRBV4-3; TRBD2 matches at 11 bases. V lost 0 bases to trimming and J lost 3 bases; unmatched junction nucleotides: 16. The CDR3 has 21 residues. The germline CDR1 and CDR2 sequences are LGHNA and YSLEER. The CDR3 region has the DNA TGCGCCAGCAGCCAAGATGAAATCAAACTAGCGGGAGTCCTAGACTACAATGAGCAGTTCTTC. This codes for CASSQDEIKLAGVLDYNEQFF.

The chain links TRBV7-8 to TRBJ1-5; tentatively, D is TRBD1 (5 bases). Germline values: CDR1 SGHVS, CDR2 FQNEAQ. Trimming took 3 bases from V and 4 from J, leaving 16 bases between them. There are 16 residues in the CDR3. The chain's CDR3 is CASSFDGGGTNQPQHF. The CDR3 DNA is TGTGCCAGCAGCTTCGATGGCGGGGGAACTAATCAGCCCCAGCATTTT.

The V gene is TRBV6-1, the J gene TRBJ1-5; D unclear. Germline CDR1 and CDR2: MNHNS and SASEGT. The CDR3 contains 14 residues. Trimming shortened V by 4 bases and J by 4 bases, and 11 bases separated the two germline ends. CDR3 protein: CASSVYSENQPQHF. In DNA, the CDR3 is TGTGCCAGCAGTGTTTATAGCGAGAATCAGCCCCAGCATTTT.